The T cell receptor (beta chain) described here comes from a study of CD8+ T cells in alopecia areata. TCR sequencing used cDNA made by reverse transcription of extracted RNA. Measured with immunoSEQ multiplex PCR; TCRdb has only the in-frame clones, and not every one. Of some 180,000 clones in the sample, approximately 50% are singletons; the top ten hold roughly 9.1%. The CDR3 extends over 16 amino acids. A word on this clone: Antigen specificity is unknown.

Treatment reported: oral pan-JAK inhibitor, 5-10 mg twice daily. Collection of lesional scalp punch biopsies and peripheral blood was performed in alopecia areata patients. Broader study findings: Clonality exceeded that of normal scalp in lesional scalp, most notably in alopecia totalis/universalis.

Specimen: CD8+ T cells sorted from blood, collected at week 52, from a patient treated with tofacitinib. The rearrangement joins TRBV21-1 to TRBJ1-5; no check of the table's D call, TRBD1, against the DNA was made. TRBV21-1 is classified as a pseudogene. The clonotype was recovered from a human donor with alopecia areata. The CDR3 here is CASSPLRRDSNQPQHF. The CDR3 DNA follows: TGTGCCAGCAGCCCTCTTCGCAGGGATAGCAATCAGCCCCAGCATTTT.